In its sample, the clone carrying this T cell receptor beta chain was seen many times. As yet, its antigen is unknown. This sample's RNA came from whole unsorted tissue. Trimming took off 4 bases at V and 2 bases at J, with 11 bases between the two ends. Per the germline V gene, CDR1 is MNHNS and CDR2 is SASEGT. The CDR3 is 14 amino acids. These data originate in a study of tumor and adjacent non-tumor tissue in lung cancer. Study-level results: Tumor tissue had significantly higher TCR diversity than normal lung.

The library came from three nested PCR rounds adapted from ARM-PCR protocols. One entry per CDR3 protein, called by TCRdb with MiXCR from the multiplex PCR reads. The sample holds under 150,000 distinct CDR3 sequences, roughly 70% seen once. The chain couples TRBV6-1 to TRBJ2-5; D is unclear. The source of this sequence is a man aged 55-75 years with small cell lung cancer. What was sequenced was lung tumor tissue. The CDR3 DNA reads TGTGCCAGCAGTGCGGTACTCCTTCAAGAGACCCAGTACTTC. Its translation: CASSAVLLQETQYF.